The rows below give T cell receptor beta chains drawn from one sample of a study of regulatory T cells in long-lasting Graves disease. TCRdb recomputed calls from the multiplex PCR reads with MiXCR, one row per CDR3 protein. Here the sample spans 600,000 to 650,000 distinct CDR3 sequences, 15% to 20% being singletons. A further study also used this sample, focusing on T cells in Graves' hyperthyroidism and ophthalmopathy.

Source: peripheral blood mononuclear cells (PBMCs), taken at new diagnosis, from a patient treated with antithyroid drugs. The receptors shown here come from a woman in her 30s with Graves disease. Both conserved end residues are part of each CDR3. Each record gives: D gene, V gene, J gene, clone size, CDR3 protein, CDR3 DNA. The D gene is left open where the match is weak. Only part of the rows carry a size: once, few, many, or a class if the clone is expanded.

TRBD2	TRBV4-1	TRBJ2-3	.	CASSLLADSTDTQYF	TGCGCCAGCAGCCTACTAGCGGATAGCACAGATACGCAGTATTTT
TRBD1	TRBV19	TRBJ1-2	.	CASSATGGRGYTF	TGTGCCAGTAGTGCGACAGGGGGACGGGGCTACACCTTC
.	TRBV5-1	TRBJ2-3	few	CASSQLGFSTDTQYF	TGCGCCAGCAGCCAACTGGGATTCAGCACAGATACGCAGTATTTT
TRBD1	TRBV6-1	TRBJ2-1	many	CASGLDRGLYNEQFF	TGTGCCAGCGGCCTCGACAGGGGGCTATACAATGAGCAGTTCTTC
.	TRBV20-1	TRBJ2-1	.	CSATTPLGGEQFF	TGCAGTGCTACCACGCCACTAGGTGGTGAGCAGTTCTTC
.	TRBV7-2	TRBJ2-7	many	CASSLGRQKYEQYF	TGTGCCAGCAGCTTAGGGCGGCAGAAATACGAGCAGTACTTC
.	TRBV3-1	TRBJ2-5	.	CASSQDHGRGETQYF	TGTGCCAGCAGCCAAGATCACGGGCGGGGAGAGACCCAGTACTTC
.	TRBV10-3	TRBJ1-4	many	CAIRDGATNEKLFF	TGTGCCATCAGGGACGGTGCAACTAATGAAAAACTGTTTTTT
.	TRBV18	TRBJ2-1	few	CASSPPGVEGEQFF	TGTGCCAGCTCACCACCAGGGGTTGAGGGAGAGCAGTTCTTC
.	TRBV4-1	TRBJ1-2	.	CASSQGRTPLRYGYTF	TGCGCCAGCAGCCAAGGTCGAACACCGTTGCGTTATGGCTACACCTTC
.	TRBV10-3	TRBJ2-6	few	CAIRSDSVTSSGANVLTF	TGTGCCATCAGGAGCGACAGCGTAACTAGCTCTGGGGCCAACGTCCTGACTTTC
.	TRBV28	TRBJ1-3	.	CASSPQWTSGNTIYF	TGTGCCAGCAGTCCGCAATGGACGTCTGGAAACACCATATATTTT
.	TRBV5-1	TRBJ2-2	few	CASKGSGVSTGELFF	TGCGCCAGCAAGGGGTCCGGGGTCAGCACCGGGGAGCTGTTTTTT
.	TRBV5-1	TRBJ2-1	.	CASSLVLAPSSYNEQFF	TGCGCCAGCAGCTTGGTTTTAGCTCCGAGCTCCTACAATGAGCAGTTCTTC
.	TRBV28	TRBJ1-2	many	CASSLSAVQGYGYTF	TGTGCCAGCAGTTTATCAGCCGTGCAAGGGTATGGCTACACCTTC
.	TRBV6-2/TRBV6-3	TRBJ1-1	few	CAGSGRAEAFF	TGTGCCGGCAGTGGGCGGGCTGAAGCTTTCTTT
.	TRBV20-1	TRBJ2-7	.	CSARDPRGTYEQYF	TGCAGTGCTAGAGACCCCCGTGGGACCTACGAGCAGTACTTC
.	TRBV5-1	TRBJ2-1	.	CASSLVSGDGWRFF	TGCGCCAGCAGCTTGGTGTCAGGTGACGGGTGGCGGTTCTTC
TRBD2	TRBV11-2	TRBJ2-1	.	CASSGRAPNEQFF	TGTGCCAGCAGCGGGAGGGCCCCCAATGAGCAGTTCTTC
TRBD1	TRBV6-1	TRBJ1-1	many	CASTAGTGAYRSTEAFF	TGTGCCAGCACCGCCGGGACAGGGGCCTACCGGAGCACTGAAGCTTTCTTT
.	TRBV28	TRBJ2-1	many	CASSISGKIINEQFF	TGTGCCAGCAGCATCTCGGGGAAAATTATCAATGAGCAGTTCTTC
TRBD1	TRBV5-1	TRBJ2-7	many	CASSGRDRGGEQYF	TGTGCCAGCAGCGGCCGGGACAGGGGCGGCGAGCAGTACTTC
TRBD2	TRBV19	TRBJ2-1	.	CASSWSGRGSYNEQFF	TGTGCCAGTAGTTGGAGCGGGAGAGGGTCCTACAATGAGCAGTTCTTC
TRBD2	TRBV7-9	TRBJ2-5	many	CASSFRQRELETQYF	TGTGCCAGCAGCTTTAGGCAGCGGGAGTTAGAGACCCAGTACTTC
.	TRBV6-2/TRBV6-3	TRBJ1-2	many	CASSVQGNGNYGYTF	TGTGCCAGCAGTGTACAGGGAAATGGGAACTATGGCTACACCTTC
TRBD1	TRBV28	TRBJ1-2	many	CASSFRDRVSSGYTF	TGTGCCAGCAGCTTCCGGGACAGGGTGTCTTCTGGCTACACCTTC
.	TRBV4-1	TRBJ2-4	.	CASSQVGLAKSIQYF	TGCGCCAGCAGCCAAGTCGGGCTAGCCAAAAGCATTCAGTACTTC
.	TRBV9	TRBJ1-4	.	CASSVGAGNFNEKLFF	TGTGCCAGCAGCGTAGGAGCCGGAAACTTTAATGAAAAACTGTTTTTT
.	TRBV19	TRBJ1-1	few	CASSIGLSRDEAFF	TGTGCCAGTAGTATAGGCCTTAGTAGGGACGAAGCTTTCTTT
.	TRBV11-2	TRBJ2-2	.	CASSLGIGVTGELFF	TGTGCCAGCAGCTTAGGGATCGGAGTGACCGGGGAGCTGTTTTTT
TRBD2	TRBV4-2	TRBJ2-4	few	CASSPAVAGGNIQYF	TGTGCCAGCAGCCCAGCGGTAGCGGGCGGAAACATTCAGTACTTC
.	TRBV6-2/TRBV6-3	TRBJ2-1	few	CASRGIGRSYNEQFF	TGTGCCAGCAGGGGAATAGGCAGGTCCTACAATGAGCAGTTCTTC
TRBD1	TRBV28	TRBJ2-7	many	CATTPDREPYEQYF	TGTGCCACCACGCCGGACAGGGAGCCCTACGAGCAGTACTTC
TRBD1	TRBV9	TRBJ1-2	few	CASSLRGTGQGGYTF	TGTGCCAGCAGCCTTCGTGGAACGGGACAGGGCGGCTACACCTTC
TRBD1	TRBV29-1	TRBJ2-5	.	CSDRTGQETQYF	TGCAGCGATCGGACAGGGCAAGAGACCCAGTACTTC
.	TRBV30	TRBJ2-6	few	CAWDIGANVLTF	TGTGCCTGGGACATTGGGGCCAACGTCCTGACTTTC
.	TRBV4-1	TRBJ2-5	.	CASSHGDRDQETQYF	TGCGCCAGCAGCCATGGGGACCGAGACCAAGAGACCCAGTACTTC
.	TRBV6-2/TRBV6-3	TRBJ1-1	.	CASRTDPYGYTEAFF	TGTGCCAGCAGGACCGACCCGTACGGATACACTGAAGCTTTCTTT
.	TRBV30	TRBJ2-3	few	CAWQRDTQYF	TGTGCCTGGCAACGGGATACGCAGTATTTT
.	TRBV12-3/TRBV12-4	TRBJ1-2	many	CASSTAHRSNYGYTF	TGTGCCAGCAGCACCGCCCACAGATCTAACTATGGCTACACCTTC
.	TRBV4-2	TRBJ2-1	.	CASSQGLGGEQFF	TGTGCCAGCAGCCAAGGACTAGGGGGGGAGCAGTTCTTC
TRBD2	TRBV7-9	TRBJ2-1	.	CASRREGPYNEQFF	TGTGCCAGCAGGCGGGAGGGTCCCTACAATGAGCAGTTCTTC
TRBD2	TRBV30	TRBJ2-1	many	CARGAGAANEQFF	TGTGCCCGAGGGGCGGGAGCCGCGAATGAGCAGTTCTTC
.	TRBV19	TRBJ2-7	few	CASSIAGGGFYEQYF	TGTGCCAGTAGTATAGCTGGGGGAGGATTTTACGAGCAGTACTTC
TRBD2	TRBV12-3/TRBV12-4	TRBJ2-3	many	CASSPLAGGIFGDTQYF	TGTGCCAGCAGTCCGCTAGCGGGAGGGATATTCGGGGATACGCAGTATTTT
.	TRBV5-1	TRBJ2-2	few	CASTQMSGELFF	TGCGCCAGCACCCAAATGAGCGGGGAGCTGTTTTTT
.	TRBV29-1	TRBJ1-1	many	CSVVGQGTRAFF	TGCAGCGTTGTCGGACAAGGCACGAGGGCTTTCTTT
TRBD1	TRBV20-1	TRBJ2-2	few	CSAITPTGGFANTGELFF	TGCAGTGCTATTACGCCAACAGGGGGCTTTGCGAACACCGGGGAGCTGTTTTTT
TRBD2	TRBV7-2	TRBJ2-1	few	CASSLVGAGGSNGYNEQFF	TGTGCCAGCAGCTTAGTTGGAGCGGGAGGATCCAACGGGTACAATGAGCAGTTCTTC
.	TRBV14	TRBJ2-3	.	CASSQVIAGPQATQYF	TGTGCCAGCAGCCAAGTGATTGCGGGCCCCCAGGCTACGCAGTATTTT
TRBD1	TRBV27	TRBJ1-2	few	CASTQGGTAGHTF	TGTGCCAGCACCCAGGGGGGGACGGCTGGCCACACCTTC
.	TRBV29-1	TRBJ2-1	many	CSVESGILSSYNEQFF	TGCAGCGTTGAATCTGGAATCCTTAGCTCCTACAATGAGCAGTTCTTC
.	TRBV6-2/TRBV6-3	TRBJ2-3	few	CASSPGVFTDTQYF	TGTGCCAGCAGTCCGGGGGTTTTCACAGATACGCAGTATTTT
.	TRBV20-1	TRBJ2-1	few	CSARERAVEQFF	TGCAGTGCTAGAGAGAGGGCGGTGGAGCAGTTCTTC
.	TRBV5-1	TRBJ2-7	.	CASSRSRTYEQYF	TGCGCCAGCAGTCGATCCAGGACCTACGAGCAGTACTTC
TRBD1	TRBV12-3/TRBV12-4	TRBJ1-5	.	CASSGGTGSGNQPQHF	TGTGCCAGCAGTGGCGGGACAGGGTCTGGCAATCAGCCCCAGCATTTT
.	TRBV5-1	TRBJ2-1	many	CASSLAAGGYNEQFF	TGCGCCAGCAGCTTGGCAGCAGGGGGGTACAATGAGCAGTTCTTC
.	TRBV7-3	TRBJ2-5	.	CASSRNGPGETQYF	TGTGCCAGCAGCCGAAACGGTCCCGGGGAGACCCAGTACTTC
TRBD2	TRBV20-1	TRBJ2-7	few	CSAPSGRAVYEQYF	TGCAGTGCCCCTAGCGGGAGGGCCGTCTACGAGCAGTACTTC